This entry features one T cell receptor beta chain sequence. The antigen is undetermined. This entry is derived from a study of T cells expressing NK-cell markers. At the level of the study: The TCR beta repertoires originated in sorted CD3+CD56+NKG2C+, CD3+CD56+NKG2C- and CD3+CD56-NKG2C+ T cells. Eight donors were sequenced, seven testing HCMV-seropositive and one testing seronegative. Study findings and constraints: The leading position in the CD3+CD56-NKG2C+ fraction of a handful of donors also went to these clonotypes.

This CDR3 is 14 amino acids long. Germline V gene lookup returns CDR1 LNHNV and CDR2 YYDKDF (reference sequence). Beta-chain TCR cDNA was generated via 5'RACE template switching with UMIs. Following a re-call of the 5' RACE reads, TCRdb has one entry per CDR3 protein and lacks DNA. The sample is made up of 350,000 to 400,000 distinct CDR3 sequences, and the top ten hold about 10% of it. The chain links TRBV15 to TRBJ2-5; TCRdb gives TRBD1 as the D gene, but with no DNA this cannot be confirmed. The sample taken for sequencing was blood T cells: a sorted CD56 or NKG2C T cell subset, CD4+ or CD8+ T cells, or bulk PBMC T cells (not recorded which). The clonotype comes from a woman aged 50 to 65 in good health. The CDR3 loop reads CATSRAGTRETQYF.